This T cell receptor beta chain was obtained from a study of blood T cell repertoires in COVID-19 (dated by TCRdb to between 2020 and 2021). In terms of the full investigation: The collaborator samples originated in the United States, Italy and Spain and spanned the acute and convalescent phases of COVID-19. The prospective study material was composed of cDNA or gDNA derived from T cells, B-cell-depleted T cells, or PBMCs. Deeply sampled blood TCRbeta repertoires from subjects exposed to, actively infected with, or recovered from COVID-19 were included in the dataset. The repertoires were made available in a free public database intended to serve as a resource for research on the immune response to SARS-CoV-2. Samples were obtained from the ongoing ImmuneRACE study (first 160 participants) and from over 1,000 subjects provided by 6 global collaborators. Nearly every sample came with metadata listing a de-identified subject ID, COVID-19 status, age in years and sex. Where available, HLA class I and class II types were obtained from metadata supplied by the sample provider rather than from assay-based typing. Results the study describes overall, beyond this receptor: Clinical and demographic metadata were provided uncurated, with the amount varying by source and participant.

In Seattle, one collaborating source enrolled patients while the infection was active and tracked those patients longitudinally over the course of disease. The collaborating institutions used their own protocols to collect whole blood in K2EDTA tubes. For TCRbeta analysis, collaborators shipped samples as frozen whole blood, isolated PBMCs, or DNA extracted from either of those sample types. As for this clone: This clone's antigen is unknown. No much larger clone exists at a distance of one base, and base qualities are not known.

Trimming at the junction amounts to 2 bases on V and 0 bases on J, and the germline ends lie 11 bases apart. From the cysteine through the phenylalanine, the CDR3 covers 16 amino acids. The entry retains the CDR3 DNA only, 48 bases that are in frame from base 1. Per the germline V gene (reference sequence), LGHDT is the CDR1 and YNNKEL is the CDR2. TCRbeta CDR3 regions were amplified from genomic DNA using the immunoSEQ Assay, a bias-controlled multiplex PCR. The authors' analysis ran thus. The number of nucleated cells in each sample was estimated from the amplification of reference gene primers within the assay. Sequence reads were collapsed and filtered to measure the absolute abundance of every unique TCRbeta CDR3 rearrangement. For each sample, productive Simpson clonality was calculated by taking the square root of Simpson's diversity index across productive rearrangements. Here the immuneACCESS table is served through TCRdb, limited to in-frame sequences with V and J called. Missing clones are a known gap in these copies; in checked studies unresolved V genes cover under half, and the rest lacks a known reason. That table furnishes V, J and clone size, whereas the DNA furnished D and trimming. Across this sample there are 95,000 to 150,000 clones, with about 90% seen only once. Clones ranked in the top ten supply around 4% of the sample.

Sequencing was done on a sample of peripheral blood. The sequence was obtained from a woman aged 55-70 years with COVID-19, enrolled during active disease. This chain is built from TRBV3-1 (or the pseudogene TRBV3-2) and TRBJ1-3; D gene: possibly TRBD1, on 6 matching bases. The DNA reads TGTGCCAGCAGCCAAAGAACAGGGTACTCTGGAAACACCATATATTTT. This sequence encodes CASSQRTGYSGNTIYF.